Below, 17 T cell receptor beta chains from the same sample are listed, as sequenced in a study of T cells in localized non-small cell lung cancer. The data were produced by immunoSEQ multiplex PCR, yet TCRdb's version contains in-frame clones alone and is incomplete. The sample comprises about 2,800 clones, 30% to 40% of which are singletons, and 12% rests with the top ten. Material: normal lung tissue next to the tumor, obtained before any cancer treatment. These receptors all stem from a man aged 35 to 69 with stage I lung adenocarcinoma.

This chain links TRBV6-8 with TRBJ2-1; no clear D. The CDR3 extends over 15 amino acids. Trimming shortened V by 4 bases and J by 2 bases, and 12 bases separated the two germline ends. CDR1 and CDR2 (germline): MNHGY, SAAAGT. CDR3 bases: TGTGCCAGCAGTTCCCCAAGTTTAGCCTACAATGAGCAGTTCTTC. Protein sequence: CASSSPSLAYNEQFF.

The rearrangement joins TRBV28 to TRBJ2-5; the D call may be TRBD1 or TRBD2 (5 bases each). This CDR3 is built from 15 residues. Trimming cost V 2 bases and J 5 bases, with 15 bases left between them. The V gene's germline CDR1 is MDHEN and CDR2 SYDVKM. The CDR3 region has the DNA TGTGCCAGCAGTTTAGGGACCGGGCGTAGGGAGACCCAGTACTTC. Its translation: CASSLGTGRRETQYF.

This chain joins TRBV27 and TRBJ2-2, with 8 bases lining up with TRBD1. V was clipped by 3 bases and J by 0 bases; unmatched bases: 3. Germline V gives CDR1 MNHEY, CDR2 SMNVEV (reference sequence). The CDR3 loop spans 16 amino acids. The CDR3, as DNA: TGTGCCAGCAGTTTGGGGGGACAGGCGAACACCGGGGAGCTGTTTTTT. Its protein is CASSLGGQANTGELFF.

J is TRBJ1-5 and V is TRBV9, with a possible D match to TRBD1 (6 bases). Trimming left V 0 bases short and J 11 bases short, with 18 bases between. From germline, CDR1 is SGDLS and CDR2 YYNGEE. The CDR3 extends over 15 amino acids. Written as DNA, the CDR3 is TGTGCCAGCAGCGTAGGGACAGAAGGCTTGGGAGCCCAGCATTTT. This codes for CASSVGTEGLGAQHF.

V is TRBV1 and J is TRBJ1-1. TRBV1 is reported as a pseudogene. This CDR3 has 12 residues. CDR3 DNA: TGCACCAGCAGCCAACCGGGGCCTGAAGCTTTCTTT. Translating gives CTSSQPGPEAFF.

This clone was found once. The rearrangement uses TRBV28 and TRBJ1-5, with TRBD1 identical over 10 bases. Trimming removed 5 bases from V and 6 bases from J; junction bases left unmatched: 7. In germline, CDR1 is MDHEN, CDR2 SYDVKM. The CDR3 is 15 amino acids. CDR3 sequence (DNA): TGTGCCAGCAGTGACAGGGGGCTTTTTGCTCAGCCCCAGCATTTT. Its protein is CASSDRGLFAQPQHF.

This clone appeared a single time. V is TRBV28 and J is TRBJ2-4; 9 bases agree with TRBD2. The CDR3 totals 19 residues. Trimming cost V 5 bases and J 8 bases; bases outside gene matches: 22. The germline CDR1 and CDR2 sequences are MDHEN and SYDVKM. The CDR3 region has the DNA TGTGCCAGCAGTACTCTGACCTCGGGGAATAGCGGGAGTAGGGACATTCAGTACTTC. Protein product: CASSTLTSGNSGSRDIQYF.

V gene TRBV19 combines with J gene TRBJ2-3, with 10 bases identical to TRBD2. The V gene end was trimmed by 5 bases and the J gene end by 6 bases; junction bases not matched to a gene: 17. Germline V gives CDR1 LNHDA, CDR2 SQIVND (reference sequence). CDR3 length: 18 amino acids. Written as DNA, the CDR3 is TGTGCCAGTAGTGGTCGTGCTAGCGGGAGATCTAACGCGGATACGCAGTATTTT. It codes for CASSGRASGRSNADTQYF.

In its sample, this clone was seen a few times. V is TRBV30 and J is TRBJ1-5, with TRBD1 identical over 9 bases. CDR1 GTSNPN and CDR2 SVGIG come from the germline V gene (reference sequence). This CDR3 is 14 amino acids long. V gave up 3 bases and J gave up 7 bases; unmatched junction bases: 7. The DNA of the CDR3 is TGTGCCTGGAGCGACACAGGGGGCTGGCAGCCCCAGCATTTT. It translates to CAWSDTGGWQPQHF.

This chain connects TRBV18 to TRBJ2-5, with D hard to call. Germline CDR1 is KGHSH and CDR2 is LQKENI. CDR3 size: 12 residues. V was clipped by 3 bases and J by 5 bases, with 7 bases between them. The CDR3, as DNA: TGTGCCAGCTCACCGGGTCGGGAGACCCAGTACTTC. It specifies CASSPGRETQYF.

The J gene is TRBJ2-7, the V gene TRBV19; a possible D gene is TRBD1 (5 bases). V dropped 0 bases and J dropped 0 bases, with 9 bases sitting between them. The CDR3 extends over 15 amino acids. CDR1 and CDR2 (germline): LNHDA, SQIVND (reference sequence). The DNA of the CDR3 is TGTGCCAGTAGTATAGACAGGGTGAGCTCCTACGAGCAGTACTTC. Its translation: CASSIDRVSSYEQYF.

This clone came up a few times. This chain joins TRBV6-8 and TRBJ1-2, with no clear D. V lost 5 bases to trimming and J lost 3 bases, with 10 bases between them. The CDR3 loop spans 13 amino acids. Germline assignment: CDR1 MNHGY and CDR2 SAAAGT. The CDR3 is CASSDPTDYGYTF. Here the CDR3 DNA reads TGTGCCAGCAGTGACCCCACCGACTATGGCTACACCTTC.

This chain connects TRBV28 to TRBJ2-7; 10 nucleotides agree with TRBD1. This CDR3 region has 15 residues. The germline V gene encodes CDR1 MDHEN and CDR2 SYDVKM. Germline trimming cut 1 base from V and 3 bases from J; bases unmatched to any gene: 3. This CDR3 reads CASSLLTGGSYEQYF. DNA for the CDR3: TGTGCCAGCAGTTTATTGACAGGGGGCAGCTACGAGCAGTACTTC.

The CDR3 loop is CASRRDRGPTTGELFF. In nucleotides, the CDR3 is TGTGCCAGCAGGAGGGACAGGGGGCCTACCACCGGGGAGCTGTTTTTT. This rearrangement joins TRBV28 to TRBJ2-2; TRBD1 matches at 12 bases. Germline values: CDR1 MDHEN, CDR2 SYDVKM. Trimming removed 6 bases from V and 4 bases from J; junction bases left unmatched: 6. The CDR3 length is 16 residues.

This clone was found a few times. J is TRBJ2-7 and V is TRBV11-3, with TRBD2 matching over 15 bases. V gave up 3 bases and J gave up 6 bases; unmatched junction bases: 3. Germline loops: CDR1 SGHNT, CDR2 YENEEA. The CDR3 runs to 15 residues. The CDR3 sequence: CASSFGTSGGIEQYF. CDR3 DNA: TGTGCCAGCAGCTTCGGGACTAGCGGGGGGATCGAGCAGTACTTC.

The V call is TRBV9, the J call TRBJ1-5; 7 bases align to TRBD1. Trimming at V came to 5 bases and at J to 4 bases, leaving 9 bases not matched to a gene. The CDR3 has 15 residues. CDR1 is SGDLS and CDR2 is YYNGEE in the germline V gene. DNA of the CDR3: TGTGCCAGCAGTCCGGGACAGAACAAAAATCAGCCCCAGCATTTT. Translation: CASSPGQNKNQPQHF.

This chain connects TRBV28 to TRBJ2-7; perhaps D is TRBD1 or TRBD2 (5 bases each). The CDR3 is 12 residues long. Germline V gene data show CDR1 as MDHEN and CDR2 as SYDVKM. Trimming took off 6 bases at V and 5 bases at J, with 11 bases between the two ends. CDR3 DNA: TGTGCCAGCAGCCCGGGACCCAACGAGCAGTACTTC. Translating it yields CASSPGPNEQYF.